A single sample gave rise to the 17 T cell receptor beta chains below, sequenced in a study of beta chain features in type 1 diabetes (dated by TCRdb to 2017 to 2018). Study-wide conclusions, independent of this receptor: In all four CD4+ subsets, TCRB CDR3 length was moderately but significantly shorter in type 1 diabetes patients.

The antigens for these receptors are not known. Preparation of the library involved the immunoSEQ multiplex PCR assay. The High Capacity cDNA Reverse Transcription Kit was used to reverse transcribe all of the isolated RNA, meaning that expressed TCRB transcripts were what got sequenced. This is the immuneACCESS table as TCRdb keeps it, with only in-frame sequences that have V and J called. A part of the clones is gone; compared with another copy, unresolved V genes explain less than half, and the rest is unexplained. This sample gives fewer than 350,000 clones in total; 15% of them show up just once. The ten largest clones take up less than 0.02% of the sample. The sample taken for sequencing was naive CD4+ T cells from blood. The sample's cell subset or site, from its label and the paper: true naive CD4+ T cells. Source of these receptors: a man younger than 35 with type 1 diabetes.

J is TRBJ2-7 and V is TRBV28; 10 bases map to TRBD1. The V gene's germline CDR1 is MDHEN and CDR2 SYDVKM. The CDR3 has 15 amino acids. With V trimmed by 6 bases and J by 6 bases, 11 bases remained unmatched. CDR3 DNA sequence: TGTGCCAGCAGGACTACCGGGACAGGGGACTTCGAGCAGTACTTC. The encoded protein is CASRTTGTGDFEQYF. Together with reference TRBV28 and TRBJ2-7, the CDR3 gives the full variable domain: DVKVTQSSRYLVKRTGEKVFLECVQDMDHENMFWYRQDPGLGLRLIYFSYDVKMKEKGDIPEGYSVSREKKERFSLILESASTNQTSMYLCASRTTGTGDFEQYFGPGTRLTVT.

This chain connects TRBV30 to TRBJ2-7; 11 bases agree with TRBD2. The CDR3 is made up of 12 amino acids. CDR1 is GTSNPN and CDR2 is SVGIG in the germline V gene (reference sequence). With 3 bases clipped from V and 6 bases from J, the junction kept 1 base outside the gene matches. CDR3: CAWRGLAAEQYF. For the CDR3, the DNA is TGTGCCTGGAGGGGACTAGCGGCCGAGCAGTACTTC.

The rearrangement links TRBV15 to TRBJ1-6; no clear D gene. Germline CDR1 LNHNV, CDR2 YYDKDF (reference sequence). The CDR3 has 16 amino acids. V lost 0 bases and J 9 bases, leaving 15 bases between the germline ends. CDR3 residues: CATSRDFLTAGSPLHF. CDR3 DNA: TGTGCCACCAGCAGAGATTTTCTCACGGCGGGTTCACCCCTCCACTTT.

This clone was counted a few times. The CDR3 reads CSVELKIVFF. The CDR3 DNA reads as TGCAGCGTTGAACTAAAAATAGTGTTTTTT. This chain connects TRBV29-1 to TRBJ1-4; D unresolved. The ends were cut back, 2 bases at V and 15 bases at J, with 10 bases in the middle. The CDR3 length is 10 residues. Germline V CDR1 and CDR2: SQVTM, ANQGSEA. The variable domain in full, with the rest retrieved from reference TRBV29-1 and TRBJ1-4, is SAVISQKPSRDICQRGTSLTIQCQVDSQVTMMFWYRQQPGQSLTLIATANQGSEATYESGFVIDKFPISRPNLTFSTLTVSNMSPEDSSIYLCSVELKIVFFGSGTQLSVL.

This clone has just a few counts. The chain employs TRBV5-1 and TRBJ2-1; the D gene is possibly TRBD2 (6 bases). The CDR3 is made up of 17 amino acids. The V and J ends lost 0 bases and 4 bases respectively, with 17 bases between them. CDR1 and CDR2 (germline): SGHRS, YFSETQ. CDR3 amino acids: CASSLGPTGTGYNEQFF. CDR3 in DNA: TGCGCCAGCAGCTTGGGACCAACCGGGACTGGGTACAATGAGCAGTTCTTC.

This chain connects TRBV18 to TRBJ2-7; D uncertain. V gave up 1 base and J gave up 1 base, with 14 bases separating them. The germline V gene encodes CDR1 KGHSH and CDR2 LQKENI. The CDR3 totals 16 residues. The CDR3 loop is CASSPRQILSSYEQYF. The DNA for the CDR3 is TGTGCCAGCTCACCACGGCAGATCCTGTCGTCCTACGAGCAGTACTTC.

Only a few counts were recorded for this clone. V is TRBV7-9 and J is TRBJ2-5; 9 bases map to TRBD2. Trimming took 3 bases from V and 5 from J; bases not matched to a gene: 4. Germline values: CDR1 SEHNR, CDR2 FQNEAQ (reference sequence). This CDR3 has 14 amino acids. The DNA for the CDR3 is TGTGCCAGCAGCTTCGGCGGGAGGGCCGAGACCCAGTACTTC. Translated, it gives CASSFGGRAETQYF.

The rearrangement joins TRBV7-9 to TRBJ2-3, with D perhaps matching TRBD2 (7 bases). Looked up from germline, CDR1 is SEHNR and CDR2 is FQNEAQ (reference sequence). V was shortened by 3 bases and J by 4 bases, with 17 bases between the two germline ends. The CDR3 is 16 residues long. The CDR3, as DNA: TGTGCCAGCAGCTTGGTGGCGGGGGCAGCGGCAGATACGCAGTATTTT. Translating it yields CASSLVAGAAADTQYF.

This chain uses TRBV30 with TRBJ2-1, with 9 positions matching TRBD1. The germline gives CDR1 GTSNPN, CDR2 SVGIG (reference sequence). V trimming: 3 bases; J trimming: 9 bases; junction bases outside the gene matches: 12. The CDR3 extends over 15 amino acids. The CDR3 here is CAWRNPGTGRIEQFF. Here the CDR3 DNA reads TGTGCCTGGAGAAACCCCGGGACAGGGAGAATTGAGCAGTTCTTC.

This clone was picked up a small number of times. The V call is TRBV30, the J call TRBJ2-5; the D gene is possibly TRBD1 (6 bases). The CDR3 has 12 residues. Germline values: CDR1 GTSNPN, CDR2 SVGIG (reference sequence). V was cut by 2 bases and J by 4 bases, with 8 bases left in between. In DNA form, the CDR3 reads TGTGCCTGGAGTCTACAGGGAGAGACCCAGTACTTC. It encodes CAWSLQGETQYF. Combining the CDR3 with reference TRBV30 and TRBJ2-5 gives the whole variable domain SQTIHQWPATLVQPVGSPLSLECTVEGTSNPNLYWYRQAAGRGLQLLFYSVGIGQISSEVPQNLSASRPQDRQFILSSKKLLLSDSGFYLCAWSLQGETQYFGPGTRLLVL.

This clone was counted between two and nine times. The rearrangement uses TRBV6-6 and TRBJ2-3, with 9 bases matching TRBD2. V lost 4 bases, J lost 6 bases, and 8 bases stayed unmatched. The CDR3 consists of 15 residues. CDR1 and CDR2 (germline): MNHNY, SVGAGI (reference sequence). DNA for the CDR3: TGTGCCAGCAGTTTCCGCGGGGGGGCCTCGGATACGCAGTATTTT. Translated: CASSFRGGASDTQYF.

The genes are TRBV29-1 and TRBJ1-2; a weak D match, TRBD1 (5 bases). The CDR3 totals 15 residues. Trimming removed 4 bases at V and 8 bases at J, with 23 bases between. CDR1 is SQVTM, CDR2 ANQGSEA, per germline. The CDR3 sequence is CSVVWRGRASEGYTF. The CDR3 DNA is TGCAGCGTTGTATGGCGGGGCAGGGCATCTGAAGGCTACACCTTC.

This clone has just a few counts. The chain links TRBV4-3 to TRBJ2-3; D remains ambiguous. Trimming left V 0 bases short and J 0 bases short, with 7 bases between. Germline V gene sequence: CDR1 LGHNA, CDR2 YSLEER. This CDR3 is 15 amino acids long. The CDR3: CASSQDMASTDTQYF. The CDR3 region has the DNA TGCGCCAGCAGCCAAGATATGGCCAGCACAGATACGCAGTATTTT.

This clone occurred a few times. This chain joins TRBV11-2 and TRBJ2-2; the D gene is possibly TRBD1 (5 bases). Trimming removed 1 base from V and 7 bases from J, with 10 bases in between. The germline CDR1 and CDR2 sequences are SGHAT and FQNNGV. CDR3 length equals 14 residues. CDR3 bases: TGTGCCAGCAGCTTAGCCAGGGTCGTCGGGGAGCTGTTTTTT. It translates to CASSLARVVGELFF.

This chain uses TRBV5-1 with TRBJ2-7, with 12 bases fitting TRBD2. V shed 4 bases and J 6 bases; nucleotides not matched to a gene: 2. The length of the CDR3 is 13 residues. Germline CDR1 reads SGHRS; CDR2 reads YFSETQ. The CDR3 loop is CASSVTSGGEQYF. In nucleotides, the CDR3 is TGCGCCAGCAGCGTGACTAGCGGGGGCGAGCAGTACTTC.

The CDR3 here is CASSAPQGLRSDTQYF. CDR3 nucleotide sequence: TGTGCCAGTAGTGCCCCCCAGGGACTACGATCAGATACGCAGTATTTT. V usage is TRBV19 and J usage is TRBJ2-3, with TRBD2 identical over 7 bases. The germline CDR1 and CDR2 sequences are LNHDA and SQIVND (reference sequence). With 5 bases clipped from V and 4 bases from J, the junction kept 12 bases outside the gene matches. CDR3 length: 16 residues.

The chain uses TRBV28 and TRBJ2-7; D might be TRBD2 (5 bases). The germline CDR1 and CDR2 sequences are MDHEN and SYDVKM. This CDR3 spans 11 amino acids. Trimming took off 8 bases at V and 3 bases at J, with 8 bases between the two ends. The CDR3 DNA is TGTGCCAGCCGTAGCGACTACGAGCAGTACTTC. It specifies CASRSDYEQYF.